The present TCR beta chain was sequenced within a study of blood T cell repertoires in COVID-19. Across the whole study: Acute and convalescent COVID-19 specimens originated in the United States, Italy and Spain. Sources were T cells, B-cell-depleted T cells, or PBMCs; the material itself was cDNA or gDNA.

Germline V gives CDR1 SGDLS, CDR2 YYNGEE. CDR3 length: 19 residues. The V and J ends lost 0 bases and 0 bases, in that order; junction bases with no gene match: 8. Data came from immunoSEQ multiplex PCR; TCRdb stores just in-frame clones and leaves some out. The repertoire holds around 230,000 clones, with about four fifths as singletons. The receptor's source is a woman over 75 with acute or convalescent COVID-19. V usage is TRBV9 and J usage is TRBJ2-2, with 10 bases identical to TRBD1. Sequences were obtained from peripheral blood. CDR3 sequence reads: CASSVGSPGQGTNTGELFF. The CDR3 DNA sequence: TGTGCCAGCAGCGTAGGCTCCCCGGGACAGGGGACGAACACCGGGGAGCTGTTTTTT.